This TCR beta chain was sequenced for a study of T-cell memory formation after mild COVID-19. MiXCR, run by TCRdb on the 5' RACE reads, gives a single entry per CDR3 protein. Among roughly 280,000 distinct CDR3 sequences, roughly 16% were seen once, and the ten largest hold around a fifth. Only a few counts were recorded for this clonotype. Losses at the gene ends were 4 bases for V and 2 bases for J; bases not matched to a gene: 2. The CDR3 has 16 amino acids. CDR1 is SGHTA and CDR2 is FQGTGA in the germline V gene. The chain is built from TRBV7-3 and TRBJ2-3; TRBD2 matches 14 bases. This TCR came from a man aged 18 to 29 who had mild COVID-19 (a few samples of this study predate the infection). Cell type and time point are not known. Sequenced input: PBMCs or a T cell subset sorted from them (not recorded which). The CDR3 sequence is CASSSGLAGVTDTQYF. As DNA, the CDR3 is TGTGCCAGCAGCTCGGGACTAGCGGGGGTCACAGATACGCAGTATTTT.